This entry lists 21 T cell receptor beta chains sequenced from one sample in a study of T-cell reconstitution after alpha-beta-depleted transplantation in children. Preparation of the TCRbeta library involved a method that used unique molecular identifiers. In TCRdb, the PCR reads were re-called with MiXCR into one record per CDR3 protein. The sample carries around 16,000 distinct CDR3 sequences, roughly 8.2% recorded once. The sample here was PBMCs, mostly from graft donor cells, taken 60 days after TCRalphabeta/CD19-depleted stem cell transplant. These receptors originate from a boy in the first two years of life who had a stem cell transplant for Wiskott-Aldrich syndrome, so the T cells may come from the graft donor.

In its sample, this clonotype was seen a few times. A read error may be the cause here, since a much bigger clone is one base away. The V gene is TRBV12-3 or TRBV12-4, the J gene TRBJ2-7; D is ambiguous. The CDR3 is 12 residues long. The CDR3 nucleotides read TGTGTCAGCAGTATATTATCCTACGAGCAGTACTTC. Translating it yields CVSSILSYEQYF.

This clonotype has ten or more counts. The chain uses TRBV6-2 or TRBV6-3 and TRBJ1-2, with no clear D. The V gene lost 4 bases and the J gene lost 7 bases, with 22 bases spanning the gap. Germline V gene data show CDR1 as MNHEY and CDR2 as SVGEGT. The CDR3 extends over 16 amino acids. CDR3 DNA sequence: TGTGCCAGCAGTTCCATCCCGGAAGGGCGTGTGAGTGGCTACACCTTC. Amino acids: CASSSIPEGRVSGYTF.

Many counts were recorded for this clonotype. The chain employs TRBV20-1 and TRBJ2-7; D is ambiguous. Trimming removed 0 bases from V and 1 base from J, with 10 bases in between. CDR1 is DFQATT and CDR2 is SNEGSKA in the germline V gene (reference sequence). This CDR3 is built from 14 residues. In DNA form, the CDR3 reads TGCAGTGCTAGAGACGGTAAAGCTTCCTACGAGCAGTACTTC. It specifies CSARDGKASYEQYF.

This clonotype was seen many times. The CDR3 nucleotides are TGTGCCAGCAGCTTAGTGGCATCCCAGACTGGCTACACCTTC. Protein: CASSLVASQTGYTF. V gene TRBV7-9 combines with J gene TRBJ1-2; D is ambiguous. The V and J ends lost 1 base and 7 bases respectively, with 13 bases between them. The CDR3 length is 14 residues. Germline V gene data show CDR1 as SEHNR and CDR2 as FQNEAQ (reference sequence).

This clonotype was seen ten or more times. The J gene is TRBJ2-7, the V gene TRBV4-1; 12 bases fit TRBD2. CDR3 size: 15 residues. Losses at the gene ends were 1 base for V and 3 bases for J; bases not matched to a gene: 1. Germline V lookup: CDR1 MGHRA, CDR2 YSYEKL. CDR3 region: CASSQGTSGNYEQYF. For the CDR3, the DNA is TGCGCCAGCAGCCAAGGGACTAGCGGGAACTACGAGCAGTACTTC.

This clonotype was counted many times. This CDR3 is CALYGYTF. The CDR3 DNA is TGTGCCTTGTATGGCTACACCTTC. The rearrangement uses TRBV30 and TRBJ1-2; no clear D. Per the germline V gene, CDR1 is GTSNPN and CDR2 is SVGIG (reference sequence). V was cut by 7 bases and J by 5 bases, with 2 bases left in between. The CDR3 covers 8 residues. The variable domain in full, completed from reference TRBV30 and TRBJ1-2, reads SQTIHQWPATLVQPVGSPLSLECTVEGTSNPNLYWYRQAAGRGLQLLFYSVGIGQISSEVPQNLSASRPQDRQFILSSKKLLLSDSGFYLCALYGYTFGSGTRLTVV.

Ten or more counts support this clonotype. The chain combines TRBV15 with TRBJ1-6; D gene uncertain. Germline V CDR1 and CDR2: LNHNV, YYDKDF (reference sequence). Trimming cost V 6 bases and J 4 bases, with 7 bases left between them. The CDR3 spans 13 residues. This chain's CDR3 is CATRVTYNSPLHF. The CDR3 DNA is TGTGCCACCAGAGTGACATATAATTCACCCCTCCACTTT.

This clonotype was detected ten times or more. J is TRBJ2-2 and V is TRBV5-1, with a weak D call TRBD2 (5 bases). In germline, CDR1 is SGHRS, CDR2 YFSETQ. V dropped 0 bases and J dropped 5 bases, with 11 bases sitting between them. This CDR3 contains 15 residues. The chain's CDR3 is CASSLALGSTGELFF. Written as DNA, the CDR3 is TGCGCCAGCAGCTTGGCCCTTGGGAGTACCGGGGAGCTGTTTTTT.

This clonotype appeared many times. This chain links TRBV7-9 with TRBJ1-2; D not certain. Trimming pared 5 bases from V and 5 bases from J, leaving 6 bases between. CDR1 is SEHNR and CDR2 is FQNEAQ in the germline V gene (reference sequence). The length of the CDR3 is 11 residues. The CDR3 reads CASSGPYGYTF. The CDR3 DNA is TGTGCCAGCAGCGGCCCGTATGGCTACACCTTC.

This clonotype has only a few counts. The chain is built from TRBV20-1 and TRBJ2-5, with D tentatively TRBD2 (5 bases). This CDR3 region has 12 residues. The V gene's germline CDR1 is DFQATT and CDR2 SNEGSKA (reference sequence). The V end lost 0 bases, the J end lost 6 bases, and 8 bases lay between the germline ends. The CDR3 DNA follows: TGCAGTGCTAGAGAGTCGGGGAAGACCCAGTACTTC. As protein: CSARESGKTQYF.

V usage is TRBV5-6 and J usage is TRBJ1-1; 7 nucleotides match TRBD1. CDR1 is SGHDT, CDR2 YYEEEE, per germline. The CDR3 is 15 amino acids. V lost 3 bases and J lost 4; bases outside the gene matches: 9. CDR3 residues: CASSSTGVAVTEAFF. As DNA, the CDR3 is TGTGCCAGCAGCTCTACAGGGGTGGCGGTCACTGAAGCTTTCTTT.

This chain connects TRBV6-1 to TRBJ2-7; TRBD1 aligns across 7 bases. The CDR3 has 13 amino acids. Trimming took 6 bases from V and 4 from J; bases not matched to a gene: 6. The V gene's germline CDR1 is MNHNS and CDR2 SASEGT. The DNA for the CDR3 is TGTGCCAGCAGGGGGACAGTCTATTACGAGCAGTACTTC. Translation: CASRGTVYYEQYF.

This clonotype came up many times. This chain uses TRBV4-2 with TRBJ1-5; D may be TRBD1 (5 bases). The V end was cut by 1 base, the J end by 7 bases, with 8 bases between. The CDR3 covers 13 residues. Germline V gene sequence: CDR1 LGHNA, CDR2 YNFKEQ. CDR3 loop: CASSQGGDQPQHF. The CDR3 coding sequence is TGTGCCAGCAGCCAAGGGGGGGACCAGCCCCAGCATTTT.

This chain uses TRBV20-1 with TRBJ2-3; D unresolved. CDR3 size: 11 residues. The V gene lost 2 bases and the J gene lost 2 bases, with 2 bases spanning the gap. Germline V CDR1 and CDR2: DFQATT, SNEGSKA (reference sequence). CDR3 residues: CSARTTDTQYF. The CDR3 nucleotides are TGCAGTGCTAGAACCACAGATACGCAGTATTTT.

Many counts were recorded for this clonotype. This chain joins TRBV5-6 and TRBJ2-1; 11 bases fit TRBD2. Unmatched junction bases numbered 5, after V lost 0 bases and J lost 6 bases. The germline V gene has CDR1 SGHDT and CDR2 YYEEEE. CDR3 size: 16 residues. CDR3 nucleotides: TGTGCCAGCAGCTTGGTTGGGACTAGCGGACTCAATGAGCAGTTCTTC. Translating it yields CASSLVGTSGLNEQFF.

This clonotype was detected only a few times. The V and J genes are TRBV20-1 and TRBJ2-5, with a weak D call TRBD1 (6 bases). The CDR3 has 14 residues. The germline V gene has CDR1 DFQATT and CDR2 SNEGSKA (reference sequence). V lost 8 bases, J lost 2 bases, and 18 bases lay in between. The CDR3: CSNYRVVGQETQYF. The CDR3 nucleotides are TGCAGTAACTACAGGGTCGTAGGGCAAGAGACCCAGTACTTC.

This clonotype counts as medium-sized. The chain employs TRBV27 and TRBJ2-2, with 9 bases matching TRBD1. Trimming at V came to 8 bases and at J to 4 bases, leaving 5 bases not matched to a gene. The CDR3 contains 14 residues. Germline V gives CDR1 MNHEY, CDR2 SMNVEV (reference sequence). The CDR3 sequence is CASQGGQGTGELFF. The CDR3 DNA reads as TGTGCCAGCCAGGGGGGACAGGGCACCGGGGAGCTGTTTTTT.

At least ten counts were recorded for this clonotype. The chain couples TRBV14 to TRBJ2-3; unclear D gene. Trimming took 7 bases from V and 5 from J, leaving 13 bases between them. The CDR3 has 13 residues. The germline CDR1 and CDR2 sequences are SGHDN and FVKESK. CDR3 amino acids: CASTYQYGDTQYF. As DNA, the CDR3 is TGTGCCAGCACTTACCAATACGGAGATACGCAGTATTTT.

This clonotype came up many times. J is TRBJ2-1 and V is TRBV6-1, with D unclear. The V end was cut by 10 bases, the J end by 3 bases, with 13 bases between. From germline, CDR1 is MNHNS and CDR2 SASEGT. The CDR3 contains 13 residues. The chain's CDR3 is CATRASSYNEQFF. The CDR3 DNA is TGTGCCACCCGGGCCAGCAGCTACAATGAGCAGTTCTTC.

The gene calls are TRBV19 and TRBJ2-1; the match to TRBD2 covers 7 bases. V was clipped by 5 bases and J by 8 bases; unmatched bases: 12. Germline lookup yields CDR1 LNHDA and CDR2 SQIVND (reference sequence). The CDR3 is 15 residues long. CDR3 loop: CASSRAGAREDEQFF. The DNA for the CDR3 is TGTGCCAGTAGTCGGGCGGGAGCCCGTGAGGATGAGCAGTTCTTC.

In its sample, this clonotype was seen many times. The chain employs TRBV10-2 and TRBJ2-7; TRBD2 agrees at 13 bases. The CDR3 has 16 residues. Germline trimming cut 7 bases from V and 0 bases from J; bases unmatched to any gene: 6. CDR1 is WSHSY, CDR2 SAAADI, per germline. Here the CDR3 DNA reads TGCGCCAGCAAAATGTGGACTAGCGGGAGCTCCTACGAGCAGTACTTC. It codes for CASKMWTSGSSYEQYF.